This TCR beta chain was identified during a study of response to subunit inactivated influenza vaccine. Whole-study findings and limits: Every seasonal influenza vaccination brings in few new T cells, the authors suggested.

TCRdb fed the RT-PCR reads into MiXCR, producing one record per CDR3 protein. The top ten clones hold around 10% of a sample with fewer than 750,000 distinct CDR3 sequences, 11% to 15% of them seen once. Remarks on this clonotype: The target antigen is unknown.

The germline CDR1 and CDR2 sequences are SEHNR and FQNEAQ (reference sequence). The CDR3 has 13 amino acids. Deletions cut 3 bases from V and 9 bases from J, with 12 bases between. The specimen comprised PBMCs from blood, sampled about 12 days after vaccination. The sequence came from a man in his fifties or sixties who received an inactivated influenza vaccine. The rearrangement links TRBV7-9 to TRBJ2-1, with D unclear. In DNA, the CDR3 is TGTGCCAGCAGCTTTACGTTACCGCCTGAGCAGTTCTTC. Protein product: CASSFTLPPEQFF.